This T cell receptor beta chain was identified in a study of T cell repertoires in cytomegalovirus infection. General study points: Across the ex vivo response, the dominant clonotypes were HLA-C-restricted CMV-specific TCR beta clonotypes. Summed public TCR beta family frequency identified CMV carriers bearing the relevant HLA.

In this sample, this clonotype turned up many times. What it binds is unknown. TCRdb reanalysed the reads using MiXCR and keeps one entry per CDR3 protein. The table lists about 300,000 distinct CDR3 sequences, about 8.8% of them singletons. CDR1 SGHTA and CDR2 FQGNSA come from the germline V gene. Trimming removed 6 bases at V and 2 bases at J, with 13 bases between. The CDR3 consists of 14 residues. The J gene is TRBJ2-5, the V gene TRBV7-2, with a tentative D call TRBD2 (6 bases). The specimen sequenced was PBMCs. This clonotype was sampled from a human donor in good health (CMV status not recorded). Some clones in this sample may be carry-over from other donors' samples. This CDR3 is CASREGGRQETQYF. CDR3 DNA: TGTGCCAGCAGAGAGGGAGGTCGGCAAGAGACCCAGTACTTC.